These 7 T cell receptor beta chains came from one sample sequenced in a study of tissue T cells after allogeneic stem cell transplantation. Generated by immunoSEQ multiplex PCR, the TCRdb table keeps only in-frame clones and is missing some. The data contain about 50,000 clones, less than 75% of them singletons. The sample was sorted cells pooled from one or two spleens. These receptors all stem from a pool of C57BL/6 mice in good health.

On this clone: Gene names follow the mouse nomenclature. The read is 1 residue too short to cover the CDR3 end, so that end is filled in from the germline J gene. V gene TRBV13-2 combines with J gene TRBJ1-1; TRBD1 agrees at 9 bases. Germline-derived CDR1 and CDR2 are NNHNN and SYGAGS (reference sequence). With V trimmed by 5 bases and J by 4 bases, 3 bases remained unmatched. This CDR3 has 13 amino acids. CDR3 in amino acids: CASGGTGSTEVFF. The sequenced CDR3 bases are TGTGCCAGCGGGGGGACAGGGAGCACAGAAGTCTTC.

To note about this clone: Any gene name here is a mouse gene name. CDR3 region: CASGDATGLGQDTQYF. The CDR3 bases that were read are TGTGCCAGCGGTGATGCAACCGGACTGGGCCAAGACACCCAGTAC. The chain uses TRBV13-2 and TRBJ2-5; 8 bases match TRBD2. The read is 1 residue too short to cover the CDR3 end, so that end is filled in from the germline J gene. Germline V gene sequence: CDR1 NNHNN, CDR2 SYGAGS (reference sequence). This CDR3 spans 16 amino acids. V gave up 0 bases and J gave up 2 bases; unmatched junction bases: 5.

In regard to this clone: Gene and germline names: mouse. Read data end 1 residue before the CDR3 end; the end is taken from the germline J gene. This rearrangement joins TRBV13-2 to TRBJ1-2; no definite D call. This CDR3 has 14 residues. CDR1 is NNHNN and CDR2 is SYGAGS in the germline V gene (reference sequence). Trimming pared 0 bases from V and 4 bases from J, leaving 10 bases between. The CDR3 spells CASGDEGTASDYTF. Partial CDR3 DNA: TGTGCCAGCGGTGATGAGGGAACGGCCTCCGACTACACC.

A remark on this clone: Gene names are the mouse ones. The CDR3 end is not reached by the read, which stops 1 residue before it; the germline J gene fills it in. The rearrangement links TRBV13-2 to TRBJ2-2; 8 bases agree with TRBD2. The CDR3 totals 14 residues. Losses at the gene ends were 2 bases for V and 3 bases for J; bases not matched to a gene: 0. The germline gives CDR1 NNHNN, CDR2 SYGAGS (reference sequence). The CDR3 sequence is CASGDWGDTGQLYF. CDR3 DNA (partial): TGTGCCAGCGGTGACTGGGGGGACACCGGGCAGCTCTAC.

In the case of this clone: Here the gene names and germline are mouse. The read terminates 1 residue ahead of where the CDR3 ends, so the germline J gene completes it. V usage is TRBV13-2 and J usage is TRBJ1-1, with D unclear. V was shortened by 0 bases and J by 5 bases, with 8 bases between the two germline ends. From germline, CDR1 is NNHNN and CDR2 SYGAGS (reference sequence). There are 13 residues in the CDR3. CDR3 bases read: TGTGCCAGCGGTGATGCGCGGAAGACAGAAGTCTTC. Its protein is CASGDARKTEVF. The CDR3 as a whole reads CASGDARKTEVFF.

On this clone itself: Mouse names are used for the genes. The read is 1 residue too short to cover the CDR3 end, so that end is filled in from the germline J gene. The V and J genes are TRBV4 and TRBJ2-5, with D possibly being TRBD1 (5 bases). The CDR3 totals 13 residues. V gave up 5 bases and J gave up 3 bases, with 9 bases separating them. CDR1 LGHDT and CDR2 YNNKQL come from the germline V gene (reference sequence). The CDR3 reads CASSPTAQDTQYF. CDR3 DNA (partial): TGTGCCAGCAGCCCGACAGCACAAGACACCCAGTAC. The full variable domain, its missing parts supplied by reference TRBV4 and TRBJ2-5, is ETAVFQTPNYHVTQVGNEVSFNCKQTLGHDTMYWYKQDSKKLLKIMFSYNNKQLIVNETVPRRFSPQSSDKAHLNLRIKSVEPEDSAVYLCASSPTAQDTQYFGPGTRLLVL.

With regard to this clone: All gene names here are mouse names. CDR3 bases read: TGTGCAAGCAGCTTAGGACTGGGGGGTGCAGAAACGCTGTAT. Its translation is CASSLGLGGAETLY. The entire CDR3 is CASSLGLGGAETLYF. The chain recombines TRBV16 with TRBJ2-3, with TRBD2 matching 9 bases. The read falls 1 residue short of the CDR3 end, and the missing part is taken from the germline J gene. Germline V gene lookup returns CDR1 SGHSA and CDR2 FRNQAP. CDR3 length: 15 amino acids. After removal of 1 base from V and 1 base from J, the junction contained 0 bases not matched to a gene.